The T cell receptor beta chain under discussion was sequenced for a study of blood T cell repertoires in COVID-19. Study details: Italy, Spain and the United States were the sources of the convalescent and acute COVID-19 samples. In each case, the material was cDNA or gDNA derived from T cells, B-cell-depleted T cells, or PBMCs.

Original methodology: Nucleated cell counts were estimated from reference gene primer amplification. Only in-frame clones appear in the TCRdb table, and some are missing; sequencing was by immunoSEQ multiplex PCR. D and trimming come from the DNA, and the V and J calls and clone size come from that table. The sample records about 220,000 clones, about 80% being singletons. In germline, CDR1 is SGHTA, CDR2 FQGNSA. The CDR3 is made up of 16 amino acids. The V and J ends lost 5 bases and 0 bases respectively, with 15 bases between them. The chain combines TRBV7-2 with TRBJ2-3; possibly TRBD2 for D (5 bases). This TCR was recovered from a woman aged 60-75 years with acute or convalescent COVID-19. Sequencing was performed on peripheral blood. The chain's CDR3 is CASSPLAIRSTDTQYF. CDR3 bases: TGTGCCAGCAGCCCCTTAGCGATTCGGAGCACAGATACGCAGTATTTT.